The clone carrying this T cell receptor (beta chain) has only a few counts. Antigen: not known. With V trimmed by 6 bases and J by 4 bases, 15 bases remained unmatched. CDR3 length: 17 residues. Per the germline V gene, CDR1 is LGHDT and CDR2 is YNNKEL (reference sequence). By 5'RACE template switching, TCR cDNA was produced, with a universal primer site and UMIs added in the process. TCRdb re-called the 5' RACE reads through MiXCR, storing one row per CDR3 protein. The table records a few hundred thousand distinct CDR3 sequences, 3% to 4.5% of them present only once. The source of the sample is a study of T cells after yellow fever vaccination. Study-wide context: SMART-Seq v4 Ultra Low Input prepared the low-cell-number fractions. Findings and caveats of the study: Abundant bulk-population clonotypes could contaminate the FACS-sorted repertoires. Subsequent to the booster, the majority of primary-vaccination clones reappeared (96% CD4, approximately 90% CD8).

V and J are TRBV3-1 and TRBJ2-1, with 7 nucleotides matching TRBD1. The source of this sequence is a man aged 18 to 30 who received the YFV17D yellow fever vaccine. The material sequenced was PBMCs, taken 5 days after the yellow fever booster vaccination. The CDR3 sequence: CASSHMMTGTVYNEQFF. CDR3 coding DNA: TGTGCCAGCAGTCACATGATGACCGGGACAGTATACAATGAGCAGTTCTTC.